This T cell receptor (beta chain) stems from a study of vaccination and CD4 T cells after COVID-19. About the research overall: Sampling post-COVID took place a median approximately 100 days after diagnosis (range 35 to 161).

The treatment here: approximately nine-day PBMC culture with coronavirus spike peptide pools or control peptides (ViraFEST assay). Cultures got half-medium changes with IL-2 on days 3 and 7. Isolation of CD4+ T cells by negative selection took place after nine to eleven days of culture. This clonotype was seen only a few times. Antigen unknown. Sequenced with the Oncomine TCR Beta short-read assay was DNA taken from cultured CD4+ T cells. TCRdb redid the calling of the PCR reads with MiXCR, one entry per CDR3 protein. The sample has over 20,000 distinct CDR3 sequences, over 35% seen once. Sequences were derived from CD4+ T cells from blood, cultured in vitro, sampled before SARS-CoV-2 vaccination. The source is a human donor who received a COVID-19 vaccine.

CDR3 residues: CASSKAVESGKGQPQHF. As DNA, the CDR3 is TGTGCCAGCAGCAAAGCAGTCGAATCGGGGAAGGGTCAGCCCCAGCATTTT. This rearrangement joins TRBV21-1 to TRBJ1-5. TRBV21-1 is labeled a pseudogene. The CDR3 is 17 amino acids.